Sequencing of this TCR beta chain was carried out in a study of regulatory T cells in long-lasting Graves disease. The study's findings and limits: A greater number of public clonotypes (about 3,000) was shared by persistent patients than by new patients (roughly 880).

The time point: newly diagnosed GD, antithyroid drugs for less than 3 months. Extracted PBMC RNA gave rise to the TCR library. This clonotype was recorded at least ten times. Its antigen is still unknown. Sequencing libraries for TCR beta were prepared with iRepertoire HTBI primers and Arm-PCR of CDR3 regions. TCRdb re-derived calls from the multiplex PCR reads in MiXCR, one entry per CDR3 protein. Here the sample spans 400,000 to 500,000 distinct CDR3 sequences, roughly 15% being singletons. A further study also used this sample, focusing on T cells in Graves' hyperthyroidism and ophthalmopathy. That investigation notes: Calling Graves' hyperthyroidism stable meant ophthalmopathy did not progress within 18 months.

The source was peripheral blood mononuclear cells (PBMCs), collected at new diagnosis, from a patient treated with antithyroid drugs. This clonotype originated in a woman under 30 with Graves disease.

The CDR3 region has the DNA TGTGCCAGCAGTTACACAATACACAGGGGATGGGACACTGAAGCTTTCTTT. Amino acids: CASSYTIHRGWDTEAFF. J is TRBJ1-1 and V is TRBV27; 7 nucleotides line up with TRBD1. V lost 4 bases and J lost 3; bases outside the gene matches: 14. CDR1 is MNHEY and CDR2 is SMNVEV in the germline V gene (reference sequence). The CDR3 is 17 residues long.